These 21 T cell receptor beta chains share one sample of origin, sequenced in a study of blood T cell repertoires in COVID-19. Generated by immunoSEQ multiplex PCR, the TCRdb table keeps only in-frame clones and is missing some. The repertoire holds about 250,000 clones, with over 65% as singletons. Sequencing input: peripheral blood. The receptors derive from a woman of 80 years or more with acute or convalescent COVID-19.

The genes are TRBV5-1 and TRBJ1-2; maybe TRBD1 (6 bases). The CDR3 extends over 13 amino acids. Germline values: CDR1 SGHRS, CDR2 YFSETQ. With 4 bases removed from V and 2 bases from J, the gap between germline ends came to 9 bases. In DNA, the CDR3 is TGCGCCAGCAGCAGAGGGACAAACTATGGCTACACCTTC. Protein product: CASSRGTNYGYTF.

The chain couples TRBV9 to TRBJ2-3; 8 bases fit TRBD2. The ends lost 0 bases at V and 5 bases at J; junction bases unmatched: 14. The CDR3 sequence is 18 residues long. Germline CDR1 SGDLS, CDR2 YYNGEE. CDR3 region: CASSVGALGGRNRDTQYF. In DNA, the CDR3 is TGTGCCAGCAGCGTAGGGGCTTTGGGCGGGAGGAACAGAGATACGCAGTATTTT.

V usage is TRBV5-4 and J usage is TRBJ1-2, with 8 bases matching TRBD1. Trimming removed 3 bases from V and 3 bases from J; junction bases left unmatched: 13. The CDR3 has 17 amino acids. The germline V gene encodes CDR1 SGHNT and CDR2 YYREEE (reference sequence). Here the CDR3 reads CASSSFETGVIYYGYTF. CDR3 bases: TGTGCCAGCAGCTCCTTCGAGACAGGGGTGATCTACTATGGCTACACCTTC.

The chain joins TRBV6-6 to TRBJ1-2; D is possibly TRBD1 (6 bases). This CDR3 spans 12 amino acids. V lost 9 bases and J 2 bases, leaving 10 bases between the germline ends. Germline CDR1 is MNHNY and CDR2 is SVGAGI (reference sequence). In DNA form, the CDR3 reads TGTGCCAGTAGGACAGCAAACTATGGCTACACCTTC. Protein: CASRTANYGYTF.

This chain uses TRBV19 with TRBJ1-2; 10 nucleotides line up with TRBD1. Germline V lookup: CDR1 LNHDA, CDR2 SQIVND (reference sequence). CDR3 length: 16 amino acids. J gave up 0 bases and V 6 bases, and 7 bases lay outside the gene matches. CDR3 loop: CASRTGTGASNYGYTF. CDR3 in DNA: TGTGCCAGTAGGACCGGGACAGGGGCGTCTAACTATGGCTACACCTTC. Drawing the rest from reference TRBV19 and TRBJ1-2, the complete variable domain is DGGITQSPKYLFRKEGQNVTLSCEQNLNHDAMYWYRQDPGQGLRLIYYSQIVNDFQKGDIAEGYSVSREKKESFPLTVTSAQKNPTAFYLCASRTGTGASNYGYTFGSGTRLTVV.

The gene calls are TRBV10-3 and TRBJ1-1, with D possibly matching TRBD1 (6 bases). The germline V gene has CDR1 ENHRY and CDR2 SYGVKD. V was trimmed by 6 bases and J by 4 bases, leaving 15 bases between them. This CDR3 is built from 14 residues. The CDR3 nucleotides read TGTGCCATCAGCGTACAGGGAGCGGCCACTGAAGCTTTCTTT. Encoded protein: CAISVQGAATEAFF.

The chain couples TRBV6-5 to TRBJ2-1, with D maybe TRBD2 (5 bases). Trimming left V 6 bases short and J 0 bases short, with 12 bases between. From germline, CDR1 is MNHEY and CDR2 SVGAGI. This CDR3 region has 15 residues. The CDR3 region is CASSHTRSSYNEQFF. As DNA, the CDR3 is TGTGCCAGCAGCCATACTAGGAGCTCCTACAATGAGCAGTTCTTC.

The chain carries TRBV5-6 and TRBJ1-2; D is possibly TRBD1 (6 bases). Trimming removed 4 bases from V and 3 bases from J, with 13 bases in between. The CDR3 is 14 amino acids. The V gene's germline CDR1 is SGHDT and CDR2 YYEEEE. In DNA, the CDR3 is TGTGCCAGCAGCCTCAGGGGTAGATACTATGGCTACACCTTC. Amino acid sequence: CASSLRGRYYGYTF.

V and J are TRBV18 and TRBJ2-7; TRBD1 matches at 7 bases. The germline V gene encodes CDR1 KGHSH and CDR2 LQKENI. CDR3 length equals 16 residues. V was pared by 2 bases and J by 0 bases, with 7 bases of the junction left unmatched. As DNA, the CDR3 is TGTGCCAGCTCACCATACGGGACAGAGAGCTCCTACGAGCAGTACTTC. This codes for CASSPYGTESSYEQYF.

This chain uses TRBV6-6 with TRBJ2-1; 12 bases line up with TRBD2. The CDR3 is made up of 16 amino acids. The germline V gene encodes CDR1 MNHNY and CDR2 SVGAGI (reference sequence). The trim removed 2 bases at V and 7 bases at J, leaving 6 bases unmatched. Here the CDR3 reads CASSYRLAGDRNEQFF. CDR3 DNA sequence: TGTGCCAGCAGTTACAGACTAGCGGGAGATAGAAATGAGCAGTTCTTC.

As concerns this clone: Other DNA sequences from this sample encode an identical CDR3 as well. This chain uses TRBV14 with TRBJ2-1; D remains unclear. Germline V gene lookup returns CDR1 SGHDN and CDR2 FVKESK. V lost 0 bases to trimming and J lost 7 bases, with 7 bases between them. The CDR3 totals 13 residues. DNA for the CDR3: TGTGCCAGCAGCCAAGATAGGCGGAATGAGCAGTTCTTC. Amino acids: CASSQDRRNEQFF.

A single count supports this clone. The chain couples TRBV9 to TRBJ2-5, with 8 bases lining up with TRBD1. J gave up 1 base and V 4 bases, and 6 bases lay outside the gene matches. There are 15 residues in the CDR3. CDR1 is SGDLS and CDR2 is YYNGEE in the germline V gene. CDR3 sequence (DNA): TGTGCCAGCAGCCCGACAGGACAGGGCCAAGAGACCCAGTACTTC. It yields the protein CASSPTGQGQETQYF. Combining the CDR3 with reference TRBV9 and TRBJ2-5 gives the whole variable domain DSGVTQTPKHLITATGQRVTLRCSPRSGDLSVYWYQQSLDQGLQFLIQYYNGEERAKGNILERFSAQQFPDLHSELNLSSLELGDSALYFCASSPTGQGQETQYFGPGTRLLVL.

This chain uses TRBV28 with TRBJ2-5, with D perhaps TRBD1 (5 bases). With 6 bases removed from V and 4 bases from J, the gap between germline ends came to 12 bases. Germline V gene data show CDR1 as MDHEN and CDR2 as SYDVKM. CDR3 length: 13 amino acids. The CDR3 DNA follows: TGTGCCAGCAGCTCAGGGAAGGTAGAGACCCAGTACTTC. It translates to CASSSGKVETQYF.

The chain couples TRBV27 to TRBJ2-5, with 11 positions matching TRBD2. The CDR3 loop spans 15 amino acids. Germline assignment: CDR1 MNHEY and CDR2 SMNVEV (reference sequence). Germline trimming cut 4 bases from V and 3 bases from J; bases unmatched to any gene: 4. The CDR3 sequence is CASSSAGLAEETQYF. As DNA, the CDR3 is TGTGCCAGCAGTTCCGCGGGACTAGCGGAAGAGACCCAGTACTTC.

This clone was found once. The chain is built from TRBV6-4 and TRBJ2-7; D perhaps matches TRBD2 (5 bases). Germline-derived CDR1 and CDR2 are MRHNA and SNTAGT. The ends were cut back, 9 bases at V and 2 bases at J, with 11 bases in the middle. The CDR3 spans 12 residues. The CDR3 nucleotides read TGTGCCAGACGAGCGGAAACCTACGAGCAGTACTTC. It is translated as CARRAETYEQYF.

This clone appeared once. J is TRBJ1-1 and V is TRBV4-1; D gene unclear. The CDR3 extends over 16 amino acids. CDR1 and CDR2 from the germline V gene are MGHRA and YSYEKL. Trimming pared 3 bases from V and 5 bases from J, leaving 19 bases between. The CDR3 sequence is CASSHEGTQTGTEAFF. CDR3 nucleotides: TGCGCCAGCAGCCACGAGGGAACGCAAACGGGGACTGAAGCTTTCTTT.

The chain is built from TRBV5-1 and TRBJ1-5, with D possibly matching TRBD1 (5 bases). The CDR3 is 15 amino acids. The V end was cut by 2 bases, the J end by 2 bases, with 11 bases between. Germline V gene lookup returns CDR1 SGHRS and CDR2 YFSETQ. CDR3: CASSFQGGGNQPQHF. CDR3 DNA: TGCGCCAGCAGCTTTCAGGGTGGGGGCAATCAGCCCCAGCATTTT.

The rearrangement uses TRBV7-9 and TRBJ2-7, with D possibly matching TRBD1 (5 bases). V lost 8 bases, J lost 1 base, and 12 bases lay in between. This CDR3 region has 13 residues. Germline values: CDR1 SEHNR, CDR2 FQNEAQ (reference sequence). CDR3 in amino acids: CASQQAGSYEQYF. The CDR3 DNA follows: TGTGCCAGCCAACAGGCCGGATCCTACGAGCAGTACTTC.

This clone was counted ten times or more. This chain joins TRBV24-1 and TRBJ2-1; 12 bases agree with TRBD2. The trim removed 9 bases at V and 6 bases at J, leaving 5 bases unmatched. Germline loops: CDR1 KGHDR, CDR2 SFDVKD. The length of the CDR3 is 14 residues. CDR3 bases: TGTGCCACCGCCGGACTAGCGGGATCCAATGAGCAGTTCTTC. The encoded protein is CATAGLAGSNEQFF.

The CDR3 sequence is CASSPVGRENYGYTF. The CDR3 DNA reads TGTGCCAGCAGCCCAGTGGGCCGGGAGAACTATGGCTACACCTTC. V gene TRBV7-9 combines with J gene TRBJ1-2; D is ambiguous. Germline V gene sequence: CDR1 SEHNR, CDR2 FQNEAQ (reference sequence). Trimming removed 5 bases at V and 2 bases at J, with 15 bases between. The CDR3 spans 15 residues.

This chain links TRBV5-1 with TRBJ1-4; 7 bases are a match to TRBD1. Germline assignment: CDR1 SGHRS and CDR2 YFSETQ. This CDR3 is 15 amino acids long. The trim removed 4 bases at V and 7 bases at J, leaving 10 bases unmatched. DNA of the CDR3: TGCGCCAGCAGCCGGTCTGGAGGGGGCAGTGAAAAACTGTTTTTT. Its protein product is CASSRSGGGSEKLFF.